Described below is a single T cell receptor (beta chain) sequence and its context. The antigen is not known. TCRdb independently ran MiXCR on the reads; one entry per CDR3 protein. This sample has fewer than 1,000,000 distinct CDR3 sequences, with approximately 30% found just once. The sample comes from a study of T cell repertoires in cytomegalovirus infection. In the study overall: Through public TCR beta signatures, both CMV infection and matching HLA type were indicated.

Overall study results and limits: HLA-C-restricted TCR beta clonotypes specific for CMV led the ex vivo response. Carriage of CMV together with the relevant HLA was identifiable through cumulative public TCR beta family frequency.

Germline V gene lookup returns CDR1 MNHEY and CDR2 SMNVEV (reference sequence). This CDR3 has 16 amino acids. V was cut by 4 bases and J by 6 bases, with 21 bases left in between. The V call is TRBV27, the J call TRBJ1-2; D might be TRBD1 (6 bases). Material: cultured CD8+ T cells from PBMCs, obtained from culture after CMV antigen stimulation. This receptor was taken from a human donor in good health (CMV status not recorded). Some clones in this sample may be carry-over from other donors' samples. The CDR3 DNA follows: TGTGCCAGCAGTTCCGGGGGCGGGGGGTGGATCGATGGCTACACCTTC. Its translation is CASSSGGGGWIDGYTF.